This is a list of T cell receptor beta chains from one sample in a study of radiation and T cells in renal cell carcinoma. TCRdb's table, derived via immunoSEQ multiplex PCR, lists solely in-frame clones and lacks some. Among 150,000 to 200,000 clones, about 88% were seen once, and the ten largest hold 10% to 12%. The specimen comprised blood, sampled from a patient whose treatment included radiotherapy and nephrectomy. The receptors were sampled from a woman in her forties or fifties with renal cell carcinoma. Both conserved end residues are part of each CDR3. D genes are given only for firm matches.

v_gene,len,d_gene,j_gene,CDR3aa
TRBV6-1,14,-,TRBJ1-2,CASSEGAVGYGYTF
TRBV19,13,-,TRBJ1-2,CASSIDTEYGYTF
TRBV21-1,16,-,TRBJ1-3,CARGPGTSRSGNTIYF
TRBV4-1,15,TRBD1,TRBJ1-1,CASSQSPRDRVVAFF
TRBV6-5,12,TRBD1,TRBJ2-7,CASSYRGREQYF
TRBV6-5,14,-,TRBJ1-6,CASSYRLWGSPLHF
TRBV4-3,15,-,TRBJ1-2,CASSRQDFPSGGYTF
TRBV10-3,13,TRBD1,TRBJ1-1,CAIEGQLKTEAFF
TRBV7-2,15,-,TRBJ1-2,CASSLGTAANYGYTF
TRBV7-3,15,TRBD1,TRBJ2-3,CASSPDRVRTDTQYF
TRBV29-1,12,TRBD1,TRBJ2-2,CSVGDSTGELFF
TRBV19,15,-,TRBJ2-7,CASSGRDGLSYEQYF
TRBV7-2,16,-,TRBJ2-3,CASSKKLVGTTDTQYF
TRBV11-2,13,TRBD1,TRBJ2-7,CASSFTGVHEQYF
TRBV10-3,15,-,TRBJ2-1,CAISDQGEVNNEQFF
TRBV2,11,-,TRBJ2-1,CASIGLYEQFF